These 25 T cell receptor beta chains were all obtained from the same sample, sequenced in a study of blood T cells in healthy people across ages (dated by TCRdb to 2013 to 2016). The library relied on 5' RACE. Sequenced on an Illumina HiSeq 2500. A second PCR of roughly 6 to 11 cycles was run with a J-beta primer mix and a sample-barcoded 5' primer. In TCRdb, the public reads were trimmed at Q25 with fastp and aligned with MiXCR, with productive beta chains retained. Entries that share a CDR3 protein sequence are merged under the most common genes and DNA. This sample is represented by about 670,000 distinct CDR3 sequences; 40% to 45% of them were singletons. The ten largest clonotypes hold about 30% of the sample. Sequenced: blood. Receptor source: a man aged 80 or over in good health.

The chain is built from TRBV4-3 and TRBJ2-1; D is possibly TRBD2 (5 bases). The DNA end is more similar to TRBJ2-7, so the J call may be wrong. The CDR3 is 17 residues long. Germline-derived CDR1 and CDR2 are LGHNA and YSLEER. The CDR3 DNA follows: TGCGCCAGCAGCCCCTCCCCACATGGGAGCTCCTACAATGAGCAGTACTTC. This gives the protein CASSPSPHGSSYNEQYF.

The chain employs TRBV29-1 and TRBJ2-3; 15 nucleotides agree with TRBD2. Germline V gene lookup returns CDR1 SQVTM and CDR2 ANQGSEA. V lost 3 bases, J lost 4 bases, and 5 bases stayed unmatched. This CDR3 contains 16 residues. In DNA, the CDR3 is TGCAGCGTTGATGGACTAGCGGGGGGGCCGCCAGATACGCAGTATTTT. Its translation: CSVDGLAGGPPDTQYF.

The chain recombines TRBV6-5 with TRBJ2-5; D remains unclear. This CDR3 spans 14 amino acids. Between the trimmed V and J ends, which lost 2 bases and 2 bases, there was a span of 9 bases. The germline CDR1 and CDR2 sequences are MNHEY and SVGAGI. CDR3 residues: CASSYGQSQETQYF. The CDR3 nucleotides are TGTGCCAGCAGTTACGGTCAGTCACAAGAGACCCAGTACTTC.

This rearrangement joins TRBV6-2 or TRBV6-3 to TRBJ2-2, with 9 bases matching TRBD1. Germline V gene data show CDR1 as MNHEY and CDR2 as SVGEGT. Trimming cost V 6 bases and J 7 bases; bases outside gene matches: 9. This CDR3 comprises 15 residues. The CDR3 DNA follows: TGTGCCAGCAGAACCGGGACAGGGTCGAACGGGGAGCTGTTTTTT. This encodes CASRTGTGSNGELFF.

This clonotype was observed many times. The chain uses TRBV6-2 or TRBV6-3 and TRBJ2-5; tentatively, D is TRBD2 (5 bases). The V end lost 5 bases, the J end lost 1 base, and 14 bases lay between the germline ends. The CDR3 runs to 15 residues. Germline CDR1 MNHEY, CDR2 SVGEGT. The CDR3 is CASSLINGVQETQYF. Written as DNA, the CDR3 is TGTGCCAGCAGTCTCATTAACGGGGTCCAAGAGACCCAGTACTTC.

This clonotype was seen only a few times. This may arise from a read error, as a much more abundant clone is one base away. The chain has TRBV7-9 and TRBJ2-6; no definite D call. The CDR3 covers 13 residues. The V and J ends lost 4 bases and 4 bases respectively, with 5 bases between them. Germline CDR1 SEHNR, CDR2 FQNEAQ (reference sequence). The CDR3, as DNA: TGTGCCAGCAGCTGGGCCGGGGCCAACGTCCTGACTTTC. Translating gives CASSWAGANVLTF.

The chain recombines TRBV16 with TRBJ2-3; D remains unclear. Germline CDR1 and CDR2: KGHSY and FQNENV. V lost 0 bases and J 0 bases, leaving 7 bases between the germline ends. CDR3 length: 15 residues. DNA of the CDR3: TGTGCCAGCAGCCAATCATCGCCTAGCACAGATACGCAGTATTTT. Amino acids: CASSQSSPSTDTQYF.

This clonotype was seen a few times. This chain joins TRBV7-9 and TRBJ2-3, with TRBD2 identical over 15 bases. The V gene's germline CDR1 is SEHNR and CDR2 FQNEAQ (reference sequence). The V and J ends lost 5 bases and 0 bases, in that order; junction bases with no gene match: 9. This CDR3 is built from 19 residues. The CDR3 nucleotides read TGTGCCAGCAGCCCAATGGGACTAGCGGGGGGAACTAGCACAGATACGCAGTATTTT. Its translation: CASSPMGLAGGTSTDTQYF.

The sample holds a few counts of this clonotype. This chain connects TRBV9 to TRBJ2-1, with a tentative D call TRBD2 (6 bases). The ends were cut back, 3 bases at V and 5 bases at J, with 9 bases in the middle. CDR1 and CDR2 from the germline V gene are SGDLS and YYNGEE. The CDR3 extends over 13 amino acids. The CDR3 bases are TGTGCCAGCAGCGGGACTAATCACAATGAGCAGTTCTTC. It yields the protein CASSGTNHNEQFF.

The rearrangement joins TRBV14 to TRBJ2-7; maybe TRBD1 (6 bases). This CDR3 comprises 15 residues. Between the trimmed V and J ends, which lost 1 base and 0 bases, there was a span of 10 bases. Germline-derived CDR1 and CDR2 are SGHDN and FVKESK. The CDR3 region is CASSQGTVSSYEQYF. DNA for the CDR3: TGTGCCAGCAGCCAAGGGACAGTGAGCTCCTACGAGCAGTACTTC.

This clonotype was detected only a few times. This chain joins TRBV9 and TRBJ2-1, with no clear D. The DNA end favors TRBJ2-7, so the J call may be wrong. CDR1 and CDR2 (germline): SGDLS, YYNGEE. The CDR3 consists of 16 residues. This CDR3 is CASSVDTGSSYNEQYF. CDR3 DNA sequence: TGTGCCAGCAGCGTAGATACGGGCAGCTCCTACAATGAGCAGTACTTC.

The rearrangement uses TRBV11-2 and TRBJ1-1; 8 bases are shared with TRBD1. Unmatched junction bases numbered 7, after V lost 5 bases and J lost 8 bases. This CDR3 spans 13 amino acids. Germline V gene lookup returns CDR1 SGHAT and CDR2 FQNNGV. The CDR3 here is CASSPDRGWEAFF. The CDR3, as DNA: TGTGCCAGCAGCCCCGACAGGGGATGGGAAGCTTTCTTT.

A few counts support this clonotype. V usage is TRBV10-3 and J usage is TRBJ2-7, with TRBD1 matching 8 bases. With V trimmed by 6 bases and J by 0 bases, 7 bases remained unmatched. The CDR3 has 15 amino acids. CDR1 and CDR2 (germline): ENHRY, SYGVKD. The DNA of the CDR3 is TGTGCCATCAGAGCAGGGGGCTCAGGCTCCTACGAGCAGTACTTC. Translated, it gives CAIRAGGSGSYEQYF.

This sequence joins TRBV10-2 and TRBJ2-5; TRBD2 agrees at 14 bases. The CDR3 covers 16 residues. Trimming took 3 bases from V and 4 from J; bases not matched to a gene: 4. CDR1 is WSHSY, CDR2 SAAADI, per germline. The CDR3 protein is CASSELGLAGGETQYF. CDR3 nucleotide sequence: TGCGCCAGCAGTGAACTAGGACTAGCGGGAGGAGAGACCCAGTACTTC.

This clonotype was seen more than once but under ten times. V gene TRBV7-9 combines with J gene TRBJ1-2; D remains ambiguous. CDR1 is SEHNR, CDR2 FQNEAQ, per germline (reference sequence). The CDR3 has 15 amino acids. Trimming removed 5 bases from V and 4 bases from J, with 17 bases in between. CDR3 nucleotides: TGTGCCAGCAGCCCGAACCCAGGAATGACCTATGGCTACACCTTC. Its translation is CASSPNPGMTYGYTF.

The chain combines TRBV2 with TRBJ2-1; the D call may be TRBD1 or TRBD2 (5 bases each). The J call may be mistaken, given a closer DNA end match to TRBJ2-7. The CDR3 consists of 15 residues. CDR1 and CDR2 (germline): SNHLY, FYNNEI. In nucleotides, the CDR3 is TGTGCCAGCAGGATAGAAGTGAGGGGCTACAATGAGCAGTACTTC. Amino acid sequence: CASRIEVRGYNEQYF.

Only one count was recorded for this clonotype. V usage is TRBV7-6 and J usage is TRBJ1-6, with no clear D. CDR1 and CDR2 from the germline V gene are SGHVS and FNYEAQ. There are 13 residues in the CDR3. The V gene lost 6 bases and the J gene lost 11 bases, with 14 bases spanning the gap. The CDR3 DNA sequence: TGTGCCAGCAGTCTTCGGAACGATCCACCCCTCCACTTT. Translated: CASSLRNDPPLHF.

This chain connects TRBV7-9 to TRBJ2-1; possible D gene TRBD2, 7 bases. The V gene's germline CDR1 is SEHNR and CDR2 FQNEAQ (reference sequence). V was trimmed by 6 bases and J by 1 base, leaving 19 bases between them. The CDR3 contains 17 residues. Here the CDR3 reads CASRSPSGRGSYNEQFF. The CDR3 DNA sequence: TGTGCCAGCAGATCCCCGTCTGGGAGGGGGTCCTACAATGAGCAGTTCTTC. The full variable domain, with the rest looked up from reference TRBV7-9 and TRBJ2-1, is DTGVSQNPRHKITKRGQNVTFRCDPISEHNRLYWYRQTLGQGPEFLTYFQNEAQLEKSRLLSDRFSAERPKGSFSTLEIQRTEQGDSAMYLCASRSPSGRGSYNEQFFGPGTRLTVL.

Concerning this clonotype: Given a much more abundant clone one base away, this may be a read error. The CDR3 DNA reads TGTGCCAGCATCGTAGGACAGGGACAAGAGACCCAGTACTTC. Its translation is CASIVGQGQETQYF. The genes are TRBV2 and TRBJ2-7; the match to TRBD1 covers 8 bases. TRBJ2-5 explains the end of the DNA better; the J call may be wrong. This CDR3 spans 14 amino acids. Germline V gene sequence: CDR1 SNHLY, CDR2 FYNNEI.

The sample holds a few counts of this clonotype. The chain's CDR3 is CASSLSGEFTDTQYF. As DNA, the CDR3 is TGTGCCAGCAGCCTTAGCGGGGAGTTTACAGATACGCAGTATTTT. J is TRBJ2-3 and V is TRBV7-2; the match to TRBD2 covers 8 bases. V lost 5 bases to trimming and J lost 3 bases; unmatched junction nucleotides: 7. Germline V gives CDR1 SGHTA, CDR2 FQGNSA. CDR3 length: 15 residues.

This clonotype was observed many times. The CDR3 nucleotides are TGCAGCGTTGAAGCGGGGGTGGGGGACGAGCAGTACTTC. As protein: CSVEAGVGDEQYF. The chain combines TRBV29-1 with TRBJ2-7, with a weak D call TRBD2 (6 bases). V dropped 1 base and J dropped 5 bases, with 12 bases sitting between them. In germline, CDR1 is SQVTM, CDR2 ANQGSEA. CDR3 length equals 13 residues.

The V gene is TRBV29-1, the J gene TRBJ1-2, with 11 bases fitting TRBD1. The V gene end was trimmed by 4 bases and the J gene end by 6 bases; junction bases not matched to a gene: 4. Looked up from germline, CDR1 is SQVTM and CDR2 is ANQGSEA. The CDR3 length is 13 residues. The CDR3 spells CSVGLGQGDGYTF. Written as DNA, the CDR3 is TGCAGCGTTGGCCTGGGACAGGGGGATGGCTACACCTTC.

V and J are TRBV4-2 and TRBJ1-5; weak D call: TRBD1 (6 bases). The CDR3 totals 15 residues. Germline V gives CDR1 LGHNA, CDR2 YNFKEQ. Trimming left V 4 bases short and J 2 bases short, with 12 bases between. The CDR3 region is CASSREGEGNQPQHF. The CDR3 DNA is TGTGCCAGCAGCCGAGAGGGGGAGGGCAATCAGCCCCAGCATTTT.

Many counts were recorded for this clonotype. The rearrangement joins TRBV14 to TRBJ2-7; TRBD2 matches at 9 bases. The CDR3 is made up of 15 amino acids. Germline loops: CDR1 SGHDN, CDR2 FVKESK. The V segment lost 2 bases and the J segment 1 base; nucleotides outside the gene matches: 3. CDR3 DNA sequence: TGTGCCAGCAGCCAAAATAGCGGGGGATCCTACGAGCAGTACTTC. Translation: CASSQNSGGSYEQYF. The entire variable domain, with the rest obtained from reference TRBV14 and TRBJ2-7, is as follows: EAGVTQFPSHSVIEKGQTVTLRCDPISGHDNLYWYRRVMGKEIKFLLHFVKESKQDESGMPNNRFLAERTGGTYSTLKVQPAELEDSGVYFCASSQNSGGSYEQYFGPGTRLTVT.

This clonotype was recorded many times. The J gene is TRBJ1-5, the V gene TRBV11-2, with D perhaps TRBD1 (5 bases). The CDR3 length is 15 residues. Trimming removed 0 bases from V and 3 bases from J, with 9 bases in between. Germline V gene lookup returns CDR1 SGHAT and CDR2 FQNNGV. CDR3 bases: TGTGCCAGCAGCTTAGATGCAGGGAACAATCAGCCCCAGCATTTT. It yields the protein CASSLDAGNNQPQHF.